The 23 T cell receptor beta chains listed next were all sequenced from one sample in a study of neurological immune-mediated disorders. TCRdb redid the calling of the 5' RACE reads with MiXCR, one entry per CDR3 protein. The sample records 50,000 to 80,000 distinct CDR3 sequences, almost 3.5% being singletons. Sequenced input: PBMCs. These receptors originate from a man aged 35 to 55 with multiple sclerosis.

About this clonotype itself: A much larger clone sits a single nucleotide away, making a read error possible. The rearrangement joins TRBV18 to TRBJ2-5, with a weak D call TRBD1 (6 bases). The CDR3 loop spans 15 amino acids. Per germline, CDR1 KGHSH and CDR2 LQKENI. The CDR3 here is CASSTRTVPVENQYF. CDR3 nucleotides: TGTGCCAGCTCAACCCGGACAGTCCCCGTGGAGAACCAGTACTTC.

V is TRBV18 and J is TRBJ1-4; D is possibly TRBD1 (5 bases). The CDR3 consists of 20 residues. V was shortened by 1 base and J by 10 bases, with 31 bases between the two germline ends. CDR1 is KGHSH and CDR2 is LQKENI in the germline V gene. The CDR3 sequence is CASSPRLRTQIAREERKLFF. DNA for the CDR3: TGTGCCAGCTCACCACGATTAAGGACACAGATTGCCCGGGAAGAAAGAAAACTGTTTTTT. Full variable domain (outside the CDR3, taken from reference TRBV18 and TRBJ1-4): NAGVMQNPRHLVRRRGQEARLRCSPMKGHSHVYWYRQLPEEGLKFMVYLQKENIIDESGMPKERFSAEFPKEGPSILRIQQVVRGDSAAYFCASSPRLRTQIAREERKLFFGSGTQLSVL.

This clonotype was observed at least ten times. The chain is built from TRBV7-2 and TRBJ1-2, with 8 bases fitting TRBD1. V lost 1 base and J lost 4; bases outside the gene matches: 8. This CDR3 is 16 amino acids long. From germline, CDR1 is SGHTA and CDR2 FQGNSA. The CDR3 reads CASSLVQGAKGYGYTF. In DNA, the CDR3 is TGTGCCAGCAGCTTAGTGCAGGGGGCGAAGGGCTATGGCTACACCTTC. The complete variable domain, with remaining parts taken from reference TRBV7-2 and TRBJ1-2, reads GAGVSQSPSNKVTEKGKDVELRCDPISGHTALYWYRQSLGQGLEFLIYFQGNSAPDKSGLPSDRFSAERTGGSVSTLTIQRTQQEDSAVYLCASSLVQGAKGYGYTFGSGTRLTVV.

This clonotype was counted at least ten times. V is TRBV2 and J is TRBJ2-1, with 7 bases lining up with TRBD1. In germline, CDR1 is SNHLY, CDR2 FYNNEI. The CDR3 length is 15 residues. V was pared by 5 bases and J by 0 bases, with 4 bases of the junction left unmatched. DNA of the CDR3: TGTGCCAGCAGTTTAACAGGGGCCTCCTACAATGAGCAGTTCTTC. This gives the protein CASSLTGASYNEQFF.

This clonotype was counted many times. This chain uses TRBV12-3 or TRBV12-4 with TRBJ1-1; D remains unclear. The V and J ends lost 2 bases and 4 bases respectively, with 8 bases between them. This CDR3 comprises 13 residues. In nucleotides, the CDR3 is TGTGCCAGCAGTTTAAACGTGGCCACTGAAGCTTTCTTT. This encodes CASSLNVATEAFF.

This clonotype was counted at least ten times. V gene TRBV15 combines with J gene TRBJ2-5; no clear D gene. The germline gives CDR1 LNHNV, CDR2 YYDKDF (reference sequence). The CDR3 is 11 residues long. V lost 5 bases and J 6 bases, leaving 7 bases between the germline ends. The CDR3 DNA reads TGTGCCACCAGCCTCCTCCAGACCCAGTACTTC. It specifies CATSLLQTQYF.

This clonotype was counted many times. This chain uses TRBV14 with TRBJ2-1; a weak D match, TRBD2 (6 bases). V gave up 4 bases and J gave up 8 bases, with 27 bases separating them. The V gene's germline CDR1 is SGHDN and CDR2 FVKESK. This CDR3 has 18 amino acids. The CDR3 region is CASSRLEGRLVDFDEQFF. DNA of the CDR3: TGTGCCAGCAGCCGGCTGGAAGGGAGGCTAGTTGATTTCGATGAGCAGTTCTTC.

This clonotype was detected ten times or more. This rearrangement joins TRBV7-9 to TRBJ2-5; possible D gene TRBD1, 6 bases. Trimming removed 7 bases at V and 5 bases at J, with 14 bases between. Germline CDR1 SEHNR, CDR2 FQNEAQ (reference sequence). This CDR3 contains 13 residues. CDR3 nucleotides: TGTGCCAGCAAAGGGGGATCGTGGGAGACCCAGTACTTC. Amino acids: CASKGGSWETQYF.

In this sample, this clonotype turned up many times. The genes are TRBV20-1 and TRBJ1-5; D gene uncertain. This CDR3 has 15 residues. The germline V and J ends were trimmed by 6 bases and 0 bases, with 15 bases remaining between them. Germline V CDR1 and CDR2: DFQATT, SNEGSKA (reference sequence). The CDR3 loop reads CSAGKLDYSNQPQHF. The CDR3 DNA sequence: TGCAGTGCCGGGAAACTTGATTATAGCAATCAGCCCCAGCATTTT.

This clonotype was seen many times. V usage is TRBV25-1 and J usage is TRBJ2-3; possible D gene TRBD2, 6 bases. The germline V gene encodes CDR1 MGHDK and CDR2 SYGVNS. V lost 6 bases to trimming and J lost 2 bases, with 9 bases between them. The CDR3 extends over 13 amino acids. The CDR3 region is CASRASDTDTQYF. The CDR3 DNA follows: TGTGCCAGCAGGGCTAGCGACACAGATACGCAGTATTTT. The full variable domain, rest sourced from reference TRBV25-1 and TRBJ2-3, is EADIYQTPRYLVIGTGKKITLECSQTMGHDKMYWYQQDPGMELHLIHYSYGVNSTEKGDLSSESTVSRIRTEHFPLTLESARPSHTSQYLCASRASDTDTQYFGPGTRLTVL.

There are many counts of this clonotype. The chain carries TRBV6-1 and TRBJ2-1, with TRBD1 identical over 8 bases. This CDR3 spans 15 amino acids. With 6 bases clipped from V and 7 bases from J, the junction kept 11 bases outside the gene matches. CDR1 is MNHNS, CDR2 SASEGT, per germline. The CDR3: CASSGKGTGLNEQFF. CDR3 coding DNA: TGTGCCAGCAGCGGTAAAGGGACAGGATTAAATGAGCAGTTCTTC.

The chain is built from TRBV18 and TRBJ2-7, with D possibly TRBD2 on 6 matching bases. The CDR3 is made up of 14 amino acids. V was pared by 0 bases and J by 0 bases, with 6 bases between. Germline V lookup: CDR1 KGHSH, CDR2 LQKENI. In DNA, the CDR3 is TGTGCCAGCTCACCACCGGGGGGCTCCTACGAGCAGTACTTC. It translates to CASSPPGGSYEQYF.

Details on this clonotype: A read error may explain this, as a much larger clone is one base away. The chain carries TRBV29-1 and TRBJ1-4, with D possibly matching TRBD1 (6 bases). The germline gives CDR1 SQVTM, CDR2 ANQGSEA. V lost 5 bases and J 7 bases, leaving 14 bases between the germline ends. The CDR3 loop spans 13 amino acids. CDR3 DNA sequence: TGCAGCGTTCGCGACAGGATGGGTGAAAAACTGTTTTTT. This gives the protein CSVRDRMGEKLFF. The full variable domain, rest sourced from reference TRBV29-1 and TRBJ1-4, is SAVISQKPSRDICQRGTSLTIQCQVDSQVTMMFWYRQQPGQSLTLIATANQGSEATYESGFVIDKFPISRPNLTFSTLTVSNMSPEDSSIYLCSVRDRMGEKLFFGSGTQLSVL.

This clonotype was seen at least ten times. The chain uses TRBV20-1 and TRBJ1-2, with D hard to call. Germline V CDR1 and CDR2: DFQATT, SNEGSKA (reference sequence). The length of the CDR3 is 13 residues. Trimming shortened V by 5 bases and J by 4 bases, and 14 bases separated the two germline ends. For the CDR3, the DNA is TGCAGTGCTGACGCGACGGGCTTCTATGGCTACACCTTC. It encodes CSADATGFYGYTF.

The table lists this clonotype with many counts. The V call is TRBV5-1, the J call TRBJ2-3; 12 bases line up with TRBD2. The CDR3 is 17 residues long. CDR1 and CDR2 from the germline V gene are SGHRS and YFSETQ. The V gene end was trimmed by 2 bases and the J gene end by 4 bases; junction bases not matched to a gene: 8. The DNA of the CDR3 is TGCGCCAGCAGCTTCCAGACTAGCGGGAGCTTCCCAGATACGCAGTATTTT. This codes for CASSFQTSGSFPDTQYF. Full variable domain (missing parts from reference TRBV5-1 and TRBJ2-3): KAGVTQTPRYLIKTRGQQVTLSCSPISGHRSVSWYQQTPGQGLQFLFEYFSETQRNKGNFPGRFSGRQFSNSRSEMNVSTLELGDSALYLCASSFQTSGSFPDTQYFGPGTRLTVL.

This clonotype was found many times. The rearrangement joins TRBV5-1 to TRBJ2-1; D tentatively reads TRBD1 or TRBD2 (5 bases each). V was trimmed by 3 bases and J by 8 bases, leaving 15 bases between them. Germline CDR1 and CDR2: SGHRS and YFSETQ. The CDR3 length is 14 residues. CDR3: CASSSYGTRDEQFF. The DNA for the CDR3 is TGCGCCAGCAGCTCTTACGGGACGCGGGATGAGCAGTTCTTC.

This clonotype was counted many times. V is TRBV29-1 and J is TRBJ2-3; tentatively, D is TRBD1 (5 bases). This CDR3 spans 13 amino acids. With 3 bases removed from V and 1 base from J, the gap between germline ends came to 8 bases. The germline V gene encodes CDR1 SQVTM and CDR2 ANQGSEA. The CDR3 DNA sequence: TGCAGCGTTGATCAGGGCGGCACAGATACGCAGTATTTT. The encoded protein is CSVDQGGTDTQYF.

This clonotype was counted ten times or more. The CDR3 sequence is CASSWGLAGDEQFF. CDR3 DNA: TGTGCCAGCAGCTGGGGACTAGCGGGAGATGAGCAGTTCTTC. The V and J genes are TRBV5-5 and TRBJ2-1; 14 bases fit TRBD2. The V gene end was trimmed by 3 bases and the J gene end by 8 bases; junction bases not matched to a gene: 1. The CDR3 length is 14 residues. In germline, CDR1 is SGHKS, CDR2 YYEKEE (reference sequence).

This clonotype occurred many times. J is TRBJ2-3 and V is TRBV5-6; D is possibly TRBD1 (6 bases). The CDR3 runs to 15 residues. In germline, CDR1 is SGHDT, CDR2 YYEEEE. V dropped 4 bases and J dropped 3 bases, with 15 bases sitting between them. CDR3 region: CASSPPGAPTDTQYF. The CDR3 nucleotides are TGTGCCAGCAGCCCTCCAGGGGCTCCGACAGATACGCAGTATTTT.

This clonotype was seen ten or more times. CDR3 in amino acids: CASSLVGGAYEQFF. In nucleotides, the CDR3 is TGTGCCAGCAGCTTAGTCGGGGGGGCCTATGAGCAGTTCTTC. The rearrangement joins TRBV7-9 to TRBJ2-1; 8 nucleotides agree with TRBD2. Germline V gene lookup returns CDR1 SEHNR and CDR2 FQNEAQ (reference sequence). The CDR3 runs 14 residues. V lost 1 base, J lost 8 bases, and 4 bases stayed unmatched.

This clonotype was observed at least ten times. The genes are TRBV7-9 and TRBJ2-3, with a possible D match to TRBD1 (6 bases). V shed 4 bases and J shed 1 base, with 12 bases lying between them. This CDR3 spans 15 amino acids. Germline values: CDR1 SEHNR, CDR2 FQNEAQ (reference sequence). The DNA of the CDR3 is TGTGCCAGCAGCTACAGGGATTGGGGCACAGATACGCAGTATTTT. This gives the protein CASSYRDWGTDTQYF.

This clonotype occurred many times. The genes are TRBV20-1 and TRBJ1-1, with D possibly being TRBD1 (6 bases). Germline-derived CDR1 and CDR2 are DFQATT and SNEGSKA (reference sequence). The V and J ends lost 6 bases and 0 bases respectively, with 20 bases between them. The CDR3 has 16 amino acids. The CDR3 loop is CSAQRGGLPVNTEAFF. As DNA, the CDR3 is TGCAGTGCACAACGAGGGGGACTACCAGTGAACACTGAAGCTTTCTTT.

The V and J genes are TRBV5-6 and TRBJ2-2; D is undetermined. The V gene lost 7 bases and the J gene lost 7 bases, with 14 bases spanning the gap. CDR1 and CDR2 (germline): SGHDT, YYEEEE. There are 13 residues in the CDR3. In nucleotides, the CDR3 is TGTGCCAGCTCCACGGGTGGCAACGGGGAGCTGTTTTTT. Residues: CASSTGGNGELFF.